The 4 T cell receptor beta chains reported below all come from one sample, sequenced in a study of Ad26.COV2.S vaccination and SARS-CoV-2 variants. Clones were sequenced by immunoSEQ multiplex PCR, and TCRdb holds only the in-frame ones, with some missing. The sample contains a few hundred thousand clones, less than 95% of which appear only once. Treatment specified: approximately 18 received Ad26.COV2.S at low or high dose, single or two shots; about five received placebo; per-sample allocation not given. Samples were taken on day 63 after the first vaccine or placebo injection. Material: peripheral blood, obtained in a trial of Ad26.COV2.S vaccine versus placebo. The receptors come from a person aged 18-65 years who received the Ad26.COV2.S COVID-19 vaccine or a placebo.

The gene calls are TRBV6-5 and TRBJ1-1; a weak D match, TRBD1 (5 bases). Germline V gene data show CDR1 as MNHEY and CDR2 as SVGAGI. The germline V and J ends were trimmed by 7 bases and 10 bases, with 22 bases remaining between them. This CDR3 has 14 residues. The DNA of the CDR3 is TGTGCCAGCACTCTAAGGAGGAGGGGTCTTACAGCTTTCTTT. This sequence encodes CASTLRRRGLTAFF.

The chain employs TRBV15 and TRBJ2-3; D not certain. The CDR3 consists of 13 residues. V gave up 2 bases and J gave up 2 bases, with 5 bases separating them. Germline values: CDR1 LNHNV, CDR2 YYDKDF (reference sequence). CDR3 residues: CATSRQDTDTQYF. As DNA, the CDR3 is TGTGCCACCAGCAGACAGGACACAGATACGCAGTATTTT.

The V and J genes are TRBV6-2 or TRBV6-3 and TRBJ2-7; 7 bases fit TRBD2. The CDR3 spans 16 residues. Germline CDR1 MNHEY, CDR2 SVGEGT. Trimming cost V 2 bases and J 0 bases; bases outside gene matches: 7. The CDR3 protein is CASSYGGLRGSYEQYF. DNA of the CDR3: TGTGCCAGCAGTTACGGGGGACTACGGGGCTCCTACGAGCAGTACTTC.

The chain uses TRBV11-2 and TRBJ2-2; D is uncertain. The ends were cut back, 4 bases at V and 4 bases at J, with 10 bases in the middle. The CDR3 totals 14 residues. In germline, CDR1 is SGHAT, CDR2 FQNNGV. In DNA form, the CDR3 reads TGTGCCAGCAGCTCCCTCAAGGGCACCGGGGAGCTGTTTTTT. The encoded protein is CASSSLKGTGELFF. Variable domain in full (rest from reference TRBV11-2 and TRBJ2-2): EAGVAQSPRYKIIEKRQSVAFWCNPISGHATLYWYQQILGQGPKLLIQFQNNGVVDDSQLPKDRFSAERLKGVDSTLKIQPAKLEDSAVYLCASSSLKGTGELFFGEGSRLTVL.